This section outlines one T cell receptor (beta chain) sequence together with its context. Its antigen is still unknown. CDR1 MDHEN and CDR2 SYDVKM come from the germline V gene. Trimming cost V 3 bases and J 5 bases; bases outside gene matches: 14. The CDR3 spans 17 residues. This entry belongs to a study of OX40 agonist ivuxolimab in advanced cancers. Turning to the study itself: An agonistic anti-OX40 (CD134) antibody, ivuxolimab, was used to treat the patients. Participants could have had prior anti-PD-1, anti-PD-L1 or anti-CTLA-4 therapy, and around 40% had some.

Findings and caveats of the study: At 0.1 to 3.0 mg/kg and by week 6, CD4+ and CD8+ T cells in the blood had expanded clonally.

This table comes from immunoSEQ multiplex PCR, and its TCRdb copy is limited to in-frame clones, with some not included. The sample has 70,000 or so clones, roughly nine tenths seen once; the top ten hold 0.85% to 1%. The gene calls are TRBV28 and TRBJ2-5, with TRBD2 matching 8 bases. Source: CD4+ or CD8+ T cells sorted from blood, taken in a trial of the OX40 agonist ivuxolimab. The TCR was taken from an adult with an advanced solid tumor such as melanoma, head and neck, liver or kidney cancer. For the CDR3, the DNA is TGTGCCAGCAGTTTGGGAGTCGCGGGGGGCCCGCGGGAGACCCAGTACTTC. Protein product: CASSLGVAGGPRETQYF.